These 16 T cell receptor beta chains originate from one sample sequenced in a study of T cell responses to AZD1222 COVID-19 vaccine listed by TCRdb under 2021. Receptor amplification or capture employed the immunoSEQ multiplex PCR assay. What TCRdb holds here is the immuneACCESS table cut down to in-frame rearrangements. Part of the clones is not present; checked against another copy, under half of the missing clones reflect an unresolved V gene, and the others are unexplained. The sample records about 120,000 clones, approximately 84% of which are singletons. In total, the top ten clones hold 7% to 8% of the sample. Explained via the paper, the time point label denotes: baseline before first vaccination. The sample here was peripheral blood, taken on day 0 of AZD1222 vaccination. The receptor source for this set is an adult in good health.

The chain links TRBV6-5 to TRBJ1-5; tentatively, D is TRBD1 (6 bases). The CDR3 has 14 amino acids. The V end was cut by 8 bases, the J end by 3 bases, with 14 bases between. The germline V gene has CDR1 MNHEY and CDR2 SVGAGI. The CDR3 is CASREGGTNQPQHF. In DNA, the CDR3 is TGTGCCAGCCGAGAGGGGGGCACCAATCAGCCCCAGCATTTT.

The genes are TRBV5-1 and TRBJ2-1; D uncertain. The CDR3 sequence is 15 residues long. V was shortened by 0 bases and J by 4 bases, with 11 bases between the two germline ends. CDR1 SGHRS and CDR2 YFSETQ come from the germline V gene. This CDR3 reads CASSLDINRYNEQFF. In DNA, the CDR3 is TGCGCCAGCAGCTTGGATATTAACCGGTACAATGAGCAGTTCTTC. Full variable domain (rest looked up from reference TRBV5-1 and TRBJ2-1): KAGVTQTPRYLIKTRGQQVTLSCSPISGHRSVSWYQQTPGQGLQFLFEYFSETQRNKGNFPGRFSGRQFSNSRSEMNVSTLELGDSALYLCASSLDINRYNEQFFGPGTRLTVL.

This chain connects TRBV11-1 to TRBJ2-5; 12 positions agree with TRBD1. The ends lost 4 bases at V and 7 bases at J; junction bases unmatched: 10. This CDR3 has 16 residues. In germline, CDR1 is SGHAT, CDR2 FQDESV (reference sequence). The CDR3 DNA is TGTGCCAGCAGCTCACCACCGGGACAGGGGGCTGGGACCCAGTACTTC. The encoded protein is CASSSPPGQGAGTQYF.

The chain links TRBV19 to TRBJ1-2, with 9 bases fitting TRBD1. Germline V gives CDR1 LNHDA, CDR2 SQIVND (reference sequence). After removal of 5 bases from V and 4 bases from J, the junction contained 5 bases not matched to a gene. This CDR3 is built from 14 residues. The CDR3 DNA reads as TGTGCCAGTAGTGTGACAGGGGGTGGCTATGGCTACACCTTC. Translating it yields CASSVTGGGYGYTF.

The chain joins TRBV28 to TRBJ1-6; a weak D match, TRBD1 (6 bases). The length of the CDR3 is 13 residues. The V end was cut by 5 bases, the J end by 7 bases, with 9 bases between. CDR1 MDHEN and CDR2 SYDVKM come from the germline V gene. CDR3 sequence: CASSEGTNSPLHF. CDR3 nucleotides: TGTGCCAGCAGTGAGGGGACAAATTCACCCCTCCACTTT.

The V and J genes are TRBV2 and TRBJ1-5, with 7 bases lining up with TRBD1. CDR3 size: 15 residues. The J segment lost 2 bases and the V segment lost 6 bases, leaving 7 bases of the junction unmatched. CDR1 and CDR2 (germline): SNHLY, FYNNEI. This CDR3 is CASSADRVGNQPQHF. The DNA of the CDR3 is TGTGCCAGCAGCGCCGACAGGGTTGGCAATCAGCCCCAGCATTTT. The full variable domain, with the rest looked up from reference TRBV2 and TRBJ1-5, is EPEVTQTPSHQVTQMGQEVILRCVPISNHLYFYWYRQILGQKVEFLVSFYNNEISEKSEIFDDQFSVERPDGSNFTLKIRSTKLEDSAMYFCASSADRVGNQPQHFGDGTRLSIL.

This chain joins TRBV7-2 and TRBJ2-2, with D perhaps TRBD2 (5 bases). V was clipped by 3 bases and J by 7 bases, with 15 bases between them. CDR3 length: 15 residues. The V gene's germline CDR1 is SGHTA and CDR2 FQGNSA. In nucleotides, the CDR3 is TGTGCCAGCAGCTTGCAAGGGAGTAGTGGCGGGGAGCTGTTTTTT. Its translation: CASSLQGSSGGELFF.

This clone came up a few times. The CDR3 sequence is CASSKRHQGANEKLFF. CDR3 DNA: TGTGCCAGCAGTAAGCGCCACCAGGGGGCTAATGAAAAACTGTTTTTT. The V and J genes are TRBV27 and TRBJ1-4; 7 positions agree with TRBD1. In germline, CDR1 is MNHEY, CDR2 SMNVEV (reference sequence). The CDR3 is made up of 16 amino acids. V was clipped by 5 bases and J by 3 bases; unmatched bases: 9.

The rearrangement links TRBV23-1 to TRBJ2-1, with 10 bases identical to TRBD1. TRBV23-1 is designated an ORF whose function remains uncertain. The CDR3 consists of 14 residues. V trimming: 6 bases; J trimming: 4 bases; junction bases outside the gene matches: 3. The CDR3 loop reads CASRGTGDYNEQFF. CDR3 DNA: TGCGCCAGCAGAGGGACAGGGGATTACAATGAGCAGTTCTTC.

The DNA of the CDR3 is TGTGCCAGCAGCTCAGGGACAGGGTCAAGGGGCACTGAAGCTTTCTTT. It codes for CASSSGTGSRGTEAFF. The chain carries TRBV7-8 and TRBJ1-1; TRBD1 agrees at 9 bases. V lost 4 bases to trimming and J lost 4 bases; unmatched junction nucleotides: 10. The CDR3 covers 16 residues. CDR1 is SGHVS and CDR2 is FQNEAQ in the germline V gene.

This chain uses TRBV19 with TRBJ1-5, with D possibly matching TRBD1 (6 bases). Trimming took 3 bases from V and 6 from J, leaving 12 bases between them. The CDR3 extends over 14 amino acids. The germline gives CDR1 LNHDA, CDR2 SQIVND (reference sequence). The CDR3 sequence: CASSIRGRGQPQHF. CDR3 nucleotide sequence: TGTGCCAGTAGTATCCGGGGGCGCGGTCAGCCCCAGCATTTT.

V gene TRBV30 combines with J gene TRBJ1-5, with a possible D match to TRBD1 (5 bases). The germline CDR1 and CDR2 sequences are GTSNPN and SVGIG (reference sequence). Trimming took off 7 bases at V and 3 bases at J, with 13 bases between the two ends. This CDR3 spans 13 amino acids. CDR3 region: CAFDGGYNQPQHF. DNA of the CDR3: TGTGCCTTCGACGGGGGGTACAATCAGCCCCAGCATTTT.

The rearrangement links TRBV18 to TRBJ2-1, with 12 positions matching TRBD2. With 4 bases clipped from V and 5 bases from J, the junction kept 3 bases outside the gene matches. This CDR3 is 15 amino acids long. CDR1 is KGHSH and CDR2 is LQKENI in the germline V gene. The CDR3 reads CASSLGLAGNNEQFF. The CDR3 DNA is TGTGCCAGCTCACTTGGACTAGCGGGGAACAATGAGCAGTTCTTC.

This clone was counted once. This CDR3 reads CASSMSPGETDTQYF. CDR3 sequence (DNA): TGTGCCAGTAGTATGTCCCCAGGGGAAACAGATACGCAGTATTTT. This chain uses TRBV19 with TRBJ2-3; perhaps TRBD1 as D (6 bases). Trimming stripped 3 bases from V and 3 bases from J, with 13 bases between. In germline, CDR1 is LNHDA, CDR2 SQIVND (reference sequence). The CDR3 runs 15 residues. Filled out from reference TRBV19 and TRBJ2-3, the complete variable domain reads DGGITQSPKYLFRKEGQNVTLSCEQNLNHDAMYWYRQDPGQGLRLIYYSQIVNDFQKGDIAEGYSVSREKKESFPLTVTSAQKNPTAFYLCASSMSPGETDTQYFGPGTRLTVL.

This chain uses TRBV6-2 or TRBV6-3 with TRBJ2-7, with 9 bases matching TRBD1. Losses at the gene ends were 6 bases for V and 5 bases for J; bases not matched to a gene: 11. CDR1 is MNHEY, CDR2 SVGEGT, per germline. The CDR3 loop spans 15 amino acids. The CDR3 region is CASSPDRGRLDEQYF. In DNA form, the CDR3 reads TGTGCCAGCAGCCCGGACAGGGGAAGACTCGACGAGCAGTACTTC.

This sequence joins TRBV30 and TRBJ1-1; a weak D match, TRBD1 (5 bases). CDR3 size: 14 residues. Trimming removed 2 bases at V and 2 bases at J, with 12 bases between. Germline CDR1 GTSNPN, CDR2 SVGIG (reference sequence). The CDR3 sequence: CAWSSWTPNTEAFF. CDR3 bases: TGTGCCTGGAGTTCCTGGACACCCAACACTGAAGCTTTCTTT.